This is a list of T cell receptor beta chains from one sample in a study of post-analysis software for immune sequencing data. TCRdb reanalysed the PCR reads using MiXCR and keeps one entry per CDR3 protein. The sample records 800,000 to 950,000 distinct CDR3 sequences, approximately 57% being singletons. The specimen sequenced was blood. The receptors here all came from a girl aged 5-17 years with multiple sclerosis. CDR3s include the opening cysteine and the closing phenylalanine or tryptophan. The order of the fields is CDR3 protein, CDR3 DNA, D gene, clone size, J gene, V gene. D genes are given only for firm matches. The listing skips clone size in some rows; elsewhere it reads once, few, many or a size class.

CGERRGTNEQFF TGCGGCGAACGCCGGGGGACCAATGAGCAGTTCTTC - - TRBJ2-1 TRBV29-1
CSAREEGLAYEQYF TGCAGTGCTAGAGAAGAAGGCCTGGCCTACGAGCAGTACTTC - few TRBJ2-7 TRBV20-1
CSVRTAVAGGYTF TGCAGCGTCAGGACAGCGGTAGCAGGTGGCTACACCTTC - - TRBJ1-2 TRBV29-1
CASSQRLDGSSYEQYF TGTGCCAGCAGTCAACGACTCGACGGGAGCTCCTACGAGCAGTACTTC - - TRBJ2-7 TRBV27
CASSLGGSSGRSSYEQYF TGCGCCAGCAGCTTGGGCGGGTCTAGCGGTAGGAGCTCCTACGAGCAGTACTTC TRBD2 - TRBJ2-7 TRBV5-1
CASSSDFGHEQYF TGTGCCAGCAGCTCGGATTTCGGCCACGAGCAGTACTTC - few TRBJ2-7 TRBV7-9
CATSRGSGANYEQYF TGTGCCACCAGCAGAGGTAGCGGGGCTAACTACGAGCAGTACTTC TRBD2 - TRBJ2-7 TRBV15
CASSYETSASYNEQFF TGTGCCAGCAGTTACGAAACTAGCGCCTCCTACAATGAGCAGTTCTTC TRBD2 - TRBJ2-1 TRBV2
CASSVRPGAYEQYF TGTGCCAGCAGCGTAAGGCCAGGGGCGTACGAGCAGTACTTC - - TRBJ2-7 TRBV9
CASRPPGSNQPQHF TGTGCCAGCAGGCCACCAGGGTCAAATCAGCCCCAGCATTTT - - TRBJ1-5 TRBV12-3/TRBV12-4
CASRVSEENEQFF TGCGCCAGCAGGGTTTCCGAGGAGAATGAGCAGTTCTTC - - TRBJ2-1 TRBV5-1
CASSQIGRLYNEQFF TGCGCCAGCAGCCAAATTGGCAGACTGTACAATGAGCAGTTCTTC - - TRBJ2-1 TRBV4-1
CASSQDYKAFF TGCGCCAGCAGCCAAGATTACAAAGCTTTCTTT - - TRBJ1-1 TRBV4-1
CASSYWASQETQYF TGTGCCAGCAGTTATTGGGCATCCCAAGAGACCCAGTACTTC - - TRBJ2-5 TRBV6-6
CSAKLLLLGFETQYF TGCAGTGCCAAGCTACTCCTGCTGGGGTTCGAGACTCAGTACTTC - once TRBJ2-5 TRBV20-1
CASSGLTESYEQYF TGCGCCAGCAGCGGTTTGACAGAGTCCTACGAGCAGTACTTC - - TRBJ2-7 TRBV5-1
CASSYLSPGPNTEAFF TGTGCCAGCAGTTACTTAAGTCCAGGGCCTAACACTGAAGCTTTCTTT - - TRBJ1-1 TRBV6-6
CATSRDQRTSGTPYEQYF TGTGCCACCAGCAGAGATCAGCGGACTAGCGGGACCCCCTACGAGCAGTACTTC TRBD2 few TRBJ2-7 TRBV15
CASSLSAVNQETQYF TGTGCCAGCAGCTTATCCGCAGTTAACCAAGAGACTCAGTACTTC - - TRBJ2-5 TRBV7-9
CAISSPEMNTEAFF TGTGCCATCTCCAGTCCAGAAATGAACACTGAAGCTTTCTTT - - TRBJ1-1 TRBV10-3
CASSLRPSGAHEQFF TGTGCCAGCAGTCTAAGGCCTAGCGGGGCCCATGAGCAGTTCTTC TRBD2 few TRBJ2-1 TRBV7-3
CASSLSGNYGYTF TGTGCCAGCAGCTTGTCGGGTAACTATGGCTACACCTTC - many TRBJ1-2 TRBV5-5
CASSTGPTLHF TGTGCCAGCAGTACCGGGCCAACCCTCCACTTT - - TRBJ1-6 TRBV6-6
CASSRLADNYEQYF TGTGCCAGCAGCAGACTAGCGGACAACTACGAGCAGTACTTC TRBD2 - TRBJ2-7 TRBV5-4
CASSFSGTSIGANVLTF TGCGCCAGCAGCTTCTCCGGGACTAGCATCGGGGCCAACGTCCTGACTTTC TRBD2 - TRBJ2-6 TRBV5-1
CASSSWGTDTEAFF TGTGCCAGCAGCTCCTGGGGGACCGACACTGAAGCTTTCTTT - - TRBJ1-1 TRBV7-2
CASNLKAGSPYEQYF TGTGCCAGCAACCTCAAAGCGGGATCCCCCTACGAGCAGTACTTC TRBD2 - TRBJ2-7 TRBV27
CSARVTGASSYEQYF TGCAGTGCTAGGGTCACGGGGGCAAGCTCCTACGAGCAGTACTTC - few TRBJ2-7 TRBV20-1
CASSSGDTTYGYTF TGCGCCAGCAGCTCGGGAGACACGACTTATGGCTACACCTTC - - TRBJ1-2 TRBV5-1
CAISESEWSIETQYF TGTGCCATCAGTGAGTCGGAGTGGAGTATTGAGACCCAGTACTTC - - TRBJ2-5 TRBV10-3
CATSRDGGGALGEQFF TGTGCCACCAGCAGAGATGGGGGAGGGGCCCTAGGGGAGCAGTTCTTC TRBD2 few TRBJ2-1 TRBV15
CASSFYRGNTEAFF TGTGCCAGCAGCTTCTACAGGGGGAACACTGAAGCTTTCTTT TRBD1 - TRBJ1-1 TRBV5-5
CSARTRGKNTEAFF TGCAGTGCTAGAACCAGGGGGAAGAACACTGAAGCTTTCTTT TRBD1 once TRBJ1-1 TRBV20-1
CASTLTSGQGDYGYTF TGTGCCAGCACCCTGACTTCGGGACAGGGCGACTATGGCTACACCTTC TRBD1 - TRBJ1-2 TRBV7-2
CASTRGQGRGYTF TGTGCCAGCACGAGAGGACAGGGCCGAGGCTACACCTTC TRBD1 - TRBJ1-2 TRBV6-6
CASSRTSGGIYNEQFF TGTGCCAGCAGCCGGACTAGCGGGGGGATCTACAATGAGCAGTTCTTC TRBD2 - TRBJ2-1 TRBV6-5